The clone carrying this T cell receptor (beta chain) came up many times. What it recognizes is unknown. The data were obtained in a study of early T cells in non-severe SARS-CoV-2 infection. Study results and caveats: Private and CD4 specificities were missed by VDJdb matching, skewed to anti-spike CD8.

This CDR3 comprises 15 residues. Germline V gene lookup returns CDR1 SEHNR and CDR2 FQNEAQ (reference sequence). The V end lost 5 bases, the J end lost 0 bases, and 14 bases lay between the germline ends. TCRdb re-derived calls from the 5' RACE reads in MiXCR, one entry per CDR3 protein. This sample has over 55,000 distinct CDR3 sequences, with roughly an eighth found just once. The chain joins TRBV7-9 to TRBJ2-7; D is unclear. Sequencing used whole blood. The source is an adult who was a healthcare worker with PCR-confirmed SARS-CoV-2 infection or an uninfected control (not recorded which). CDR3 sequence: CASSPTRLSSYEQYF. As DNA, the CDR3 is TGTGCCAGCAGCCCAACCAGACTGAGCTCCTACGAGCAGTACTTC.